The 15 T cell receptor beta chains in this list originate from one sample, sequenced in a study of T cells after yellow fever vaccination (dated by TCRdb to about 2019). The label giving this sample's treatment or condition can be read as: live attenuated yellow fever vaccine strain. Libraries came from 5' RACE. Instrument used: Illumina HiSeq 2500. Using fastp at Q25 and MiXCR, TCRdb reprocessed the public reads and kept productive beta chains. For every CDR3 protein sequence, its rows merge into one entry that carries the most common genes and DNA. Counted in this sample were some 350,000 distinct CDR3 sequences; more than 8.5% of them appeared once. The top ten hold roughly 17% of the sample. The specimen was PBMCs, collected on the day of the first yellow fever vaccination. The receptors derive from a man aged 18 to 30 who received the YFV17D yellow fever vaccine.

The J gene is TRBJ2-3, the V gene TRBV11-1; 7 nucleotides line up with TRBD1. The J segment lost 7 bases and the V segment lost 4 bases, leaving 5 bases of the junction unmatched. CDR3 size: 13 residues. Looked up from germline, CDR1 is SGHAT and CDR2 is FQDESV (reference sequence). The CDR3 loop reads CASSYTGEHTQYF. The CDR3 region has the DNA TGTGCCAGCAGCTATACAGGGGAGCATACGCAGTATTTT.

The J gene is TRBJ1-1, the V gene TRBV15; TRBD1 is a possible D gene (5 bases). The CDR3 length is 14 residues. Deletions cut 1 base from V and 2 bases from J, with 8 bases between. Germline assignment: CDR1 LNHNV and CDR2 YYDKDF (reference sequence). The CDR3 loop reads CATSRARVNTEAFF. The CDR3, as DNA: TGTGCCACCAGCAGAGCCAGGGTCAACACTGAAGCTTTCTTT. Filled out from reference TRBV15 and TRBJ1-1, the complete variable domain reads DAMVIQNPRYQVTQFGKPVTLSCSQTLNHNVMYWYQQKSSQAPKLLFHYYDKDFNNEADTPDNFQSRRPNTSFCFLDIRSPGLGDTAMYLCATSRARVNTEAFFGQGTRLTVV.

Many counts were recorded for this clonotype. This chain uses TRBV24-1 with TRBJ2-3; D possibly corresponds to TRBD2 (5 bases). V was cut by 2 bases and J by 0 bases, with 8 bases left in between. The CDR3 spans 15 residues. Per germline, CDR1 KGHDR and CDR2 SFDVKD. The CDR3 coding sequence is TGTGCCACCAGTGATTCCCGCGGGAGCACAGATACGCAGTATTTT. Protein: CATSDSRGSTDTQYF.

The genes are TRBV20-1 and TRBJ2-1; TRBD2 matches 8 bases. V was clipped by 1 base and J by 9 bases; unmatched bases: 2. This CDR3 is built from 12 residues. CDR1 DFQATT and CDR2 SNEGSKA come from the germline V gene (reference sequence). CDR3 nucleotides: TGCAGTGCTAGAGGGCTAGCGGGTGAGCAGTTCTTC. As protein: CSARGLAGEQFF.

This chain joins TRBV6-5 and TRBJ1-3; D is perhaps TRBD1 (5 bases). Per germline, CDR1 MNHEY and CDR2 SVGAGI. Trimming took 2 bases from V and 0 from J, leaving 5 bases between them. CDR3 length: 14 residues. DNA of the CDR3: TGTGCCAGCAGTTACGGGGGCTCTGGAAACACCATATATTTT. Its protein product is CASSYGGSGNTIYF.

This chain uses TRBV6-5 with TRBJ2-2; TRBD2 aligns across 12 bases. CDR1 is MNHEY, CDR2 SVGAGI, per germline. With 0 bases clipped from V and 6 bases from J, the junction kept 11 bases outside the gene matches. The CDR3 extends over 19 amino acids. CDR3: CASSYSSSGGALSSGELFF. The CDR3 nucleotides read TGTGCCAGCAGTTACTCGTCTAGCGGGGGGGCCCTGTCGTCCGGGGAGCTGTTTTTT.

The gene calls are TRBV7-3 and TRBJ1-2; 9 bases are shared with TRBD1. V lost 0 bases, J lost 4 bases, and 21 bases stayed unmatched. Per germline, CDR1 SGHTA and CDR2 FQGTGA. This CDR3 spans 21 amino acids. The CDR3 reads CASSLTQVWSLGQGWSYGYTF. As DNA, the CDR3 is TGTGCCAGCAGCTTAACCCAAGTTTGGTCCTTGGGACAGGGATGGAGCTATGGCTACACCTTC.

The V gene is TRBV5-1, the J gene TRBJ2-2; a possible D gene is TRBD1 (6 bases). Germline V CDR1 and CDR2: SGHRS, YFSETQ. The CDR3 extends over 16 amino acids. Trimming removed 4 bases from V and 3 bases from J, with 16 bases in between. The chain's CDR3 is CASSLETTGDTGELFF. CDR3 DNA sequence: TGCGCCAGCAGCCTAGAAACGACAGGAGACACCGGGGAGCTGTTTTTT.

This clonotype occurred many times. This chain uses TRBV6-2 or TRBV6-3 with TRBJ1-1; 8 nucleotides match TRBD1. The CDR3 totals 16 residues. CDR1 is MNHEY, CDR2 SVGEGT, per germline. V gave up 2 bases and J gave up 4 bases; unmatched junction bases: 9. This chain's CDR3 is CASSYGVRGRGTEAFF. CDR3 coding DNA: TGTGCCAGCAGTTACGGGGTCAGGGGGCGAGGCACTGAAGCTTTCTTT.

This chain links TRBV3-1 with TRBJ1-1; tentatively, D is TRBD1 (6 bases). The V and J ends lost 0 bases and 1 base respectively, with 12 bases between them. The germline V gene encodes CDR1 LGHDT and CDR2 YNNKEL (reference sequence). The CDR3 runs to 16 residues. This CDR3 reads CASSQELGARNTEAFF. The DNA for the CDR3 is TGTGCCAGCAGCCAAGAGTTGGGGGCTCGGAACACTGAAGCTTTCTTT.

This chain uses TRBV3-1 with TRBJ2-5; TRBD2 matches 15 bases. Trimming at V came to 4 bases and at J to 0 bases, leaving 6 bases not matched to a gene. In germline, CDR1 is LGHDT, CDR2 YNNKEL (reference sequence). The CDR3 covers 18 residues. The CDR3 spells CASSPGTSGGPYQETQYF. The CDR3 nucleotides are TGTGCCAGCAGCCCCGGGACTAGCGGGGGGCCGTACCAAGAGACCCAGTACTTC.

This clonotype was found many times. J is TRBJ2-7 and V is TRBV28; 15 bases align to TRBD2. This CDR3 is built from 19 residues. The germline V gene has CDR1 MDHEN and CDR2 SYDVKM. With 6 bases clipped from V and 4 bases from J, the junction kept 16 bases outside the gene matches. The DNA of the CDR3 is TGTGCCAGCAGCGCCATCCCCGGATGGACTAGCGGGGGGGCTTACGAGCAGTACGTC. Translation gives CASSAIPGWTSGGAYEQYV.

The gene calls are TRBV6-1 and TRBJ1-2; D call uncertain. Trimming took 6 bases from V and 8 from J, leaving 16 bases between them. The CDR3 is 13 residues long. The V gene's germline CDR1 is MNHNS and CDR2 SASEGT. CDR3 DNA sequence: TGTGCCAGCAGGGCGGTCGGGCGGGGAGGCTACACCTTC. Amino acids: CASRAVGRGGYTF.

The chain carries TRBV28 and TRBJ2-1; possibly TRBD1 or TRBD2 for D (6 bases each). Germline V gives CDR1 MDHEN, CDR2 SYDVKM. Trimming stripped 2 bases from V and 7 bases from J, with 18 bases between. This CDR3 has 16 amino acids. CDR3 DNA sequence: TGTGCCAGCAGTTTACCCACCGGCAGGGGAGGTAATGAGCAGTTCTTC. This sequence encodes CASSLPTGRGGNEQFF.

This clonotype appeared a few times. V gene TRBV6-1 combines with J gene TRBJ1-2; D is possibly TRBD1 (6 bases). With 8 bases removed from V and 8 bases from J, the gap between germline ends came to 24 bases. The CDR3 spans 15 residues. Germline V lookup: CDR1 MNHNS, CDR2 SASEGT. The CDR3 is CASRFEGQQPGGYTF. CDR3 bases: TGTGCCAGCCGCTTCGAGGGACAACAACCTGGGGGCTACACCTTC.